This T cell receptor beta chain was documented in a study of T cell clonotyping in hematopoietic cell transplantation. On the study more broadly: Pretransplant recipient samples were taken after cytoreduction.

Assay: immunoSEQ multiplex PCR; the TCRdb copy retains only in-frame clones and omits some. The table includes approximately 39,000 clones, approximately 95% detected once. As concerns this clone: Its antigen is undetermined.

Study-wide points: Recipient TCR diversity dropped after transplant; expanded clonotypes rose from day 30 to 180. Few recipient clonotypes overlapped donors; over 95% were de novo at given depth.

The time point is: recipient sample about 28 days before transplant, after cytoreduction. The germline V and J ends were trimmed by 4 bases and 4 bases, with 7 bases remaining between them. Germline assignment: CDR1 SGHTA and CDR2 FQGTGA. The CDR3 contains 13 residues. The TCR originated in a man aged 35-49 years with chronic myeloid leukemia. Some clones in this sample may be carry-over from other donors' samples. The chain has TRBV7-3 and TRBJ2-2; D is uncertain. The sequenced sample was peripheral blood mononuclear cells, obtained before stem cell transplant. The CDR3 spells CASSSSSTGELFF. CDR3 sequence (DNA): TGTGCCAGCAGCTCTTCATCCACCGGGGAGCTGTTTTTT.